This T cell receptor beta chain was documented in a study of cytomegalovirus exposure and HLA in healthy donors. CDR3 length: 15 amino acids. V lost 5 bases to trimming and J lost 5 bases; unmatched junction nucleotides: 1. Germline V gene data show CDR1 as MDHEN and CDR2 as SYDVKM. This clone was counted between two and nine times. A multiplex PCR was run with 60 Vbeta primers and 13 Jbeta primers. The method was immunoSEQ multiplex PCR; TCRdb's version includes in-frame clones alone and lacks a portion of them. The sample consists of tens of thousands of clones, approximately 79% of them appearing once.

Source material: PBMCs. The rearrangement joins TRBV28 to TRBJ2-2, with 14 bases aligning to TRBD2. The receptor was isolated from a woman aged 25 to 39 in good health and CMV-seropositive. CDR3 bases: TGTGCCAGCAGTCGACTAGCGGGAGGGACCGGGGAGCTGTTTTTT. It codes for CASSRLAGGTGELFF. Full variable domain (rest looked up from reference TRBV28 and TRBJ2-2): DVKVTQSSRYLVKRTGEKVFLECVQDMDHENMFWYRQDPGLGLRLIYFSYDVKMKEKGDIPEGYSVSREKKERFSLILESASTNQTSMYLCASSRLAGGTGELFFGEGSRLTVL.